A selection of T cell receptor beta chains follows, all from one sample in a study of T and B cells in COVID-19 patients. Each CDR3 protein is one row after TCRdb ran MiXCR on the multiplex PCR reads. The sample shows thousands of distinct CDR3 sequences, 15% to 20% of them seen only once. Sequencing used blood. These receptors came from a human donor who had recovered from COVID-19. Both conserved end residues are part of each CDR3.

J gene,V gene,CDR3 protein
TRBJ2-1,TRBV5-6,CASSLELAGGPVTGYNEQFF
TRBJ2-3,TRBV27,CASSSRGTGGWTDTQYF
TRBJ1-1,TRBV6-1,CASSVGTATEAFF
TRBJ2-1,TRBV10-3,CAISRGSSYNEQFF
TRBJ2-5,TRBV5-6,CASSLVARETQYF
TRBJ2-7,TRBV5-1,CASSSRGSYEQYF
TRBJ2-6,TRBV6-6,CASSRTASSGANVLTF
TRBJ1-6,TRBV5-1,CATETGYNSPLHF
TRBJ2-7,TRBV6-5,CASRSTGNEQYF
TRBJ2-5,TRBV7-9,CASSPPRGDSKWETQYF
TRBJ1-1,TRBV18,CASSPGQPSNPYTEAFF
TRBJ2-3,TRBV5-4,CASSTSTDTQYF
TRBJ1-2,TRBV27,CASSLLGTGSSSGGYTF
TRBJ2-1,TRBV15,CATSRGSGGHNEQFF
TRBJ1-2,TRBV20-1,CSARVAGGSYTF
TRBJ2-5,TRBV6-5,CASSWSGGEETQYF
TRBJ2-1,TRBV4-1,CASSQAGTSGWGEQFF
TRBJ2-1,TRBV29-1,CSVEGAGDLPYNEQFF
TRBJ2-2,TRBV6-4,CASSDGTRNTGELFF
TRBJ1-1,TRBV5-4,CASSRRAAQAFF
TRBJ2-1,TRBV29-1,CSVEGQGARYEFF
TRBJ1-1,TRBV5-6,CASRWTGGTEAFF
TRBJ1-2,TRBV4-1,CASSWDTEEGYTF
TRBJ2-7,TRBV20-1,CSAGQGKGGSYEQYF
TRBJ2-2,TRBV11-3,CASSLLSRNTGELFF
TRBJ2-1,TRBV6-5,CASSGRGQSEQFF
TRBJ1-1,TRBV19,CASSINPGRMGTEAFF
TRBJ1-2,TRBV6-5,CASSRGTNPNYGYTF
TRBJ2-1,TRBV4-1,CASSQGTPGLAGNEQFF
TRBJ1-1,TRBV5-4,CASSLAVGGHTEAFF
TRBJ1-5,TRBV5-6,CASSLARTGFLQPQHF
TRBJ2-5,TRBV5-1,CASSPNRGPIQGQETQYF
TRBJ2-4,TRBV19,CASRDRGGNIQYF
TRBJ2-2,TRBV19,CAGGPVGTGELFF
TRBJ2-2,TRBV19,CASSTGTSGSTGELFF
TRBJ1-2,TRBV6-6,CASRDRGRDYGYTF
TRBJ2-7,TRBV27,CASSLLLGTDEQYF
TRBJ2-1,TRBV7-3,CASSLTPGLAGVKDEQFF
TRBJ2-7,TRBV15,CATSRAGTGAYEQYF
TRBJ2-1,TRBV5-6,CASSLGTDNEQFF
TRBJ1-1,TRBV18,CASSPLPVGGEAVVNTEAFF
TRBJ2-1,TRBV12-3/TRBV12-4,CASSLRPRNEQFF
TRBJ2-3,TRBV25-1,CASSETAGAGGDTQYF
TRBJ1-4,TRBV6-5,CATCAGRGNEKLFF
TRBJ2-2,TRBV27,CASSPLGAGELFF
TRBJ1-5,TRBV30,CAWSFGNGGPQHF
TRBJ1-4,TRBV28,CASSLAGSLEKLFF
TRBJ1-3,TRBV12-3/TRBV12-4,CASSPIGGLSSGNTIYF
TRBJ1-6,TRBV27,CASSRGNSPLHF
TRBJ2-5,TRBV28,CASRYSGTGPAETQYF
TRBJ1-1,TRBV13,CASSSPRLGRGTEAFF